These T cell receptor beta chains were read from a single sample in a study of read filtering for tumor transcriptome and immune sequencing. MiXCR, applied by TCRdb to the reads, yields one record per CDR3 protein. The repertoire holds about 130,000 distinct CDR3 sequences, about an eighth seen once, with 9.5% to 12% in the top ten. The source material was a population of CD138-negative cells sorted from bone marrow. Source of these receptors: a donor aged 40 or over with multiple myeloma. CDR3s include the opening cysteine and the closing phenylalanine or tryptophan. Clone size is stated in some rows and not others, as once, few, many or a class when expanded.

v_gene: TRBV5-5; j_gene: TRBJ2-3; abundance: many; CDR3aa: CASSFPGQGAIDTQYF
v_gene: TRBV2; j_gene: TRBJ2-1; abundance: many; CDR3aa: CASSVAGTYNEQFF
v_gene: TRBV6-6; j_gene: TRBJ1-5; abundance: many; CDR3aa: CASSYGTGVNQPQHF
v_gene: TRBV30; j_gene: TRBJ2-2; abundance: many; CDR3aa: CAWTGGIGLGELFF
v_gene: TRBV7-2; j_gene: TRBJ2-2; abundance: many; CDR3aa: CASSLGLSGELFF
v_gene: TRBV7-9; j_gene: TRBJ1-2; abundance: many; CDR3aa: CASSPLGTAYGYTF
v_gene: TRBV30; j_gene: TRBJ2-7; abundance: .; CDR3aa: CACIGLAVYEQYF
v_gene: TRBV20-1; j_gene: TRBJ1-3; abundance: few; CDR3aa: CSARSAGTGNTIYF
v_gene: TRBV7-2; j_gene: TRBJ2-1; abundance: many; CDR3aa: CASSFKGDWQFF
v_gene: TRBV19; j_gene: TRBJ2-1; abundance: many; CDR3aa: CASTPQPRGRYNEQFF
v_gene: TRBV7-2; j_gene: TRBJ1-5; abundance: many; CDR3aa: CASSSGQETHQPQHF
v_gene: TRBV19; j_gene: TRBJ2-1; abundance: few; CDR3aa: CASSIGQGAHNEQFF
v_gene: TRBV5-1; j_gene: TRBJ2-2; abundance: many; CDR3aa: CASSLDRKSGELFF
v_gene: TRBV7-3; j_gene: TRBJ2-1; abundance: many; CDR3aa: CASSFRAGGRNEQFF
v_gene: TRBV7-2; j_gene: TRBJ2-1; abundance: .; CDR3aa: CASSLVRRGWRYNEQFF
v_gene: TRBV6-1; j_gene: TRBJ1-1; abundance: many; CDR3aa: CASRGLGTPNTEAFF
v_gene: TRBV6-1; j_gene: TRBJ2-5; abundance: many; CDR3aa: CASVRTSGRETQYF
v_gene: TRBV2; j_gene: TRBJ1-5; abundance: few; CDR3aa: CASSPHRTGAQPQHF
v_gene: TRBV23-1; j_gene: TRBJ2-1; abundance: many; CDR3aa: CASSRYWGQGSEQFF
v_gene: TRBV6-1; j_gene: TRBJ1-5; abundance: .; CDR3aa: CARSDRWDQPQHF
v_gene: TRBV7-8; j_gene: TRBJ1-4; abundance: many; CDR3aa: CASSPDRGLREKLFF
v_gene: TRBV7-2; j_gene: TRBJ2-7; abundance: many; CDR3aa: CASSPKGSGSSYEQYF
v_gene: TRBV2; j_gene: TRBJ1-1; abundance: many; CDR3aa: CASIPRGTYTEAFF